A single sample is the source of the 6 T cell receptor beta chains below, sequenced in a study of blood T cell repertoires in COVID-19. The protocol was immunoSEQ multiplex PCR, while the TCRdb copy is restricted to in-frame clones and leaves out a portion. The table has around 380,000 clones, about 87% seen once. The sample was PBMCs or T cells enriched from blood (not recorded which). The receptors derive from a man aged 30 to 39 who had recovered from COVID-19.

The J gene is TRBJ1-4, the V gene TRBV19; TRBD1 matches at 8 bases. V lost 6 bases and J lost 3; bases outside the gene matches: 12. The CDR3 consists of 17 residues. Germline CDR1 reads LNHDA; CDR2 reads SQIVND (reference sequence). The CDR3 loop reads CASRDRGFRLANEKLFF. CDR3 DNA sequence: TGTGCCAGTAGAGACAGGGGTTTTCGTTTAGCTAATGAAAAACTGTTTTTT. The full variable domain, its missing parts supplied by reference TRBV19 and TRBJ1-4, is DGGITQSPKYLFRKEGQNVTLSCEQNLNHDAMYWYRQDPGQGLRLIYYSQIVNDFQKGDIAEGYSVSREKKESFPLTVTSAQKNPTAFYLCASRDRGFRLANEKLFFGSGTQLSVL.

This CDR3 is CASSERGGEKLFF. The CDR3 region has the DNA TGTGCCAGCAGTGAAAGGGGGGGGGAAAAACTGTTTTTT. The rearrangement joins TRBV2 to TRBJ1-4; tentatively, D is TRBD1 (6 bases). CDR1 and CDR2 from the germline V gene are SNHLY and FYNNEI. The length of the CDR3 is 13 residues. V lost 2 bases and J lost 8, with 9 bases in between.

The V and J genes are TRBV4-3 and TRBJ2-7; 9 bases are shared with TRBD1. This CDR3 comprises 16 residues. Germline lookup yields CDR1 LGHNA and CDR2 YSLEER. Trimming took 0 bases from V and 4 from J; bases not matched to a gene: 7. This chain's CDR3 is CASSQDEGTGMYEQYF. DNA of the CDR3: TGCGCCAGCAGCCAAGATGAGGGGACAGGGATGTACGAGCAGTACTTC.

V usage is TRBV30 and J usage is TRBJ2-1; weak D call: TRBD2 (6 bases). With 5 bases removed from V and 12 bases from J, the gap between germline ends came to 14 bases. Germline values: CDR1 GTSNPN, CDR2 SVGIG (reference sequence). The CDR3 runs to 11 residues. The CDR3 sequence: CAWGRLVGQFF. Written as DNA, the CDR3 is TGTGCCTGGGGTCGACTAGTTGGGCAGTTCTTC. The complete variable domain, with remaining parts taken from reference TRBV30 and TRBJ2-1, reads SQTIHQWPATLVQPVGSPLSLECTVEGTSNPNLYWYRQAAGRGLQLLFYSVGIGQISSEVPQNLSASRPQDRQFILSSKKLLLSDSGFYLCAWGRLVGQFFGPGTRLTVL.

J is TRBJ1-2 and V is TRBV4-3; 9 bases are shared with TRBD1. Trimming took 0 bases from V and 8 from J; bases not matched to a gene: 7. CDR3 size: 15 residues. Germline CDR1 LGHNA, CDR2 YSLEER. As DNA, the CDR3 is TGCGCCAGCAGCCAAGATTTTGTGACAGGGGGGGGCTACACCTTC. It encodes CASSQDFVTGGGYTF.

On this clone itself: At one end, the junction sequence differs from germline, possibly due to a read error. The chain carries TRBV30 and TRBJ2-2; 8 nucleotides line up with TRBD1. Germline assignment: CDR1 GTSNPN and CDR2 SVGIG (reference sequence). The CDR3 spans 14 residues. The CDR3 sequence: CAWSRQGNSGELFF. The CDR3 DNA reads as TGTGCCTGGAGTCGACAGGGGAACAGCGGGGAGCTGTTTTTT.